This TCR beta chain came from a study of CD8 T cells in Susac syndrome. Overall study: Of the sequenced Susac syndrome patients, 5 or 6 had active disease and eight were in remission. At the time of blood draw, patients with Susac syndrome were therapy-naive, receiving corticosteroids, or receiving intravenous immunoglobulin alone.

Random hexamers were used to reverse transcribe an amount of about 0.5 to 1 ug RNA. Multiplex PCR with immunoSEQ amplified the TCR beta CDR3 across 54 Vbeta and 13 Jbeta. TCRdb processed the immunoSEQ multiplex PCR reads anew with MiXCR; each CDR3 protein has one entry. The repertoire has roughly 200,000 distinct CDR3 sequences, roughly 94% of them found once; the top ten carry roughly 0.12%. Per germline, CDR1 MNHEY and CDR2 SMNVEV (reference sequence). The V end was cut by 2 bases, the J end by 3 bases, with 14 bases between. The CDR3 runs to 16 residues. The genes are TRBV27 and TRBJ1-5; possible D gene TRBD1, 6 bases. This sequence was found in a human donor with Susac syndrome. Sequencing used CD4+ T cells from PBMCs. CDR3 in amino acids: CASSLKGEWINQPQHF. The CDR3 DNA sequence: TGTGCCAGCAGTTTAAAGGGGGAATGGATCAATCAGCCCCAGCATTTT.